These T cell receptor beta chains were read from a single sample in a study of T cell clusters in autoimmune cytopenias. TCRdb re-analyzed the multiplex PCR reads; it lists each CDR3 protein once, without DNA. This repertoire includes roughly 5,300 distinct CDR3 sequences. These same records also appear under a second study, on T cell repertoires in aging, cancer and after chemotherapy.

Material for sequencing was peripheral blood. The receptor set was obtained from a human donor in good health. CDR3s include the opening cysteine and the closing phenylalanine or tryptophan. For some rows the clone size is stated as once, few or many, or as a class when expanded; others skip it.

>.|TRBV20-1|TRBJ2-1
CSASWASGAYNEQFF
>medium-sized|TRBV13|TRBJ2-3
CASSLSLDTQYF
>medium-sized|TRBV19|TRBJ2-1
CASSTPGAPSYNEQFF
>large|TRBV15|TRBJ2-2
CATSRRYTGELFF
>medium-sized|TRBV5-5|TRBJ1-5
CASSLAGGISNQPQHF
>.|TRBV5-1|TRBJ2-3
CASSANRDTQYF
>.|TRBV6-1|TRBJ2-4
CASSEVRGLGKNIQYF
>.|TRBV7-2|TRBJ2-3
CASSLWGDTQYF
>medium-sized|TRBV19|TRBJ2-3
CASTRPSTDTQYF
>medium-sized|TRBV6-5|TRBJ2-7
CASRRGASGNSYEQYF
>.|TRBV24-1|TRBJ2-5
CATAGTSSQTQYF
>.|TRBV12-3/TRBV12-4|TRBJ2-7
CASSPGQGRPNNEQYF
>.|TRBV12-3/TRBV12-4|TRBJ2-1
CASTYGPIYNEQFF
>large|TRBV29-1|TRBJ2-1
CSVEWRDNEQFF
>.|TRBV5-1|TRBJ1-4
CASNPGSATNEKLFF
>medium-sized|TRBV27|TRBJ2-2
CASIRTFNTGELFF
>.|TRBV19|TRBJ1-4
CASTPPGAGKEKLFF
>medium-sized|TRBV7-9|TRBJ2-1
CASSLAGAEQFF
>.|TRBV10-3|TRBJ1-1
CAISEEEDGTEAFF
>medium-sized|TRBV12-3/TRBV12-4|TRBJ2-3
CASSFNLPDTQYF
>medium-sized|TRBV19|TRBJ1-1
CASSDKPGGTTEAFF
>medium-sized|TRBV5-4|TRBJ2-1
CASTKGGQGYNEQFF
>medium-sized|TRBV19|TRBJ2-1
CASSITAGGYNEQFF
>medium-sized|TRBV5-6|TRBJ2-3
CASRWGPGGTDTQYF
>medium-sized|TRBV12-3/TRBV12-4|TRBJ2-3
CASTSGRTDTQYF
>.|TRBV7-9|TRBJ2-7
CASSSQWSRYEQYF
>.|TRBV12-3/TRBV12-4|TRBJ1-1
CASRPTGGSTEAFF
>.|TRBV5-6|TRBJ2-3
CASSPGGDTQYF
>medium-sized|TRBV18|TRBJ2-1
CASSPTGEGNEQFF
>.|TRBV5-1|TRBJ2-5
CASRYGTNGYQETQYF
>.|TRBV30|TRBJ1-1
CAWDRQGGTEAFF
>medium-sized|TRBV30|TRBJ2-3
CAWSVLGLAGGRGTQYF
>large|TRBV29-1|TRBJ2-1
CSVGAGRVAEQFF
>.|TRBV11-2|TRBJ2-2
CASSLRREYGELFF
>.|TRBV7-6|TRBJ2-1
CASSLVQRDEQFF
>.|TRBV10-3|TRBJ2-2
CAISEARAAGFSANTGELFF
>.|TRBV19|TRBJ1-5
CASDAGGRNQPQHF
>medium-sized|TRBV13|TRBJ1-2
CASSLIRGTGGYTF
>.|TRBV27|TRBJ1-6
CASRQQGPFYNSPLHF
>.|TRBV11-1|TRBJ2-5
CASRVAGIKETQYF
>medium-sized|TRBV5-5|TRBJ2-3
CASSLRDFGTDTQYF
>large|TRBV29-1|TRBJ2-5
CSVRKGRWETQYF
>medium-sized|TRBV19|TRBJ1-1
CASSTTQGANTEAFF